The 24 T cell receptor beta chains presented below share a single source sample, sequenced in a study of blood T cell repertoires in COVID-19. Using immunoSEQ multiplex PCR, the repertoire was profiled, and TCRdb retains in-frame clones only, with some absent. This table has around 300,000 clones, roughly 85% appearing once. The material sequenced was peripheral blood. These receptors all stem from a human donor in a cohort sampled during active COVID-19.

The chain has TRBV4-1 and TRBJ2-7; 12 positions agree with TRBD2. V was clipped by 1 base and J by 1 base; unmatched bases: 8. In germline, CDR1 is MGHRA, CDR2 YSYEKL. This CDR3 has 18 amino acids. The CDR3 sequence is CASSQGASGRAPSYEQYF. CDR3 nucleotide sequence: TGCGCCAGCAGCCAAGGGGCTAGCGGGAGGGCTCCGTCCTACGAGCAGTACTTC.

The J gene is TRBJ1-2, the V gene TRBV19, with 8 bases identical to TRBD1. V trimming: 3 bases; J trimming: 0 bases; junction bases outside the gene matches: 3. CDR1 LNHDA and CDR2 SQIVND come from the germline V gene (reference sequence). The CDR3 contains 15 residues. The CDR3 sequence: CASSIDRGTNYGYTF. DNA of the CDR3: TGTGCCAGTAGTATTGACAGGGGAACTAACTATGGCTACACCTTC.

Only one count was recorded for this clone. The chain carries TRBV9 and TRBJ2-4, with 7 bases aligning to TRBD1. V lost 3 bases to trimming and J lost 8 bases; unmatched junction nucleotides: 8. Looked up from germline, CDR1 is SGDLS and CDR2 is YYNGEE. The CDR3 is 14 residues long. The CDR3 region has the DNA TGTGCCAGCAGCGGACAGGGTACGATGCACATTCAGTACTTC. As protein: CASSGQGTMHIQYF.

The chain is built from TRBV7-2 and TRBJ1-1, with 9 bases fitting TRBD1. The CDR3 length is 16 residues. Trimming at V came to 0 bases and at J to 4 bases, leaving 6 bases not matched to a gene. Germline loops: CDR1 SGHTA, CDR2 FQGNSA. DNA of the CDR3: TGTGCCAGCAGCTTAGCGGGGACAGGGAGGAGCACTGAAGCTTTCTTT. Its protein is CASSLAGTGRSTEAFF.

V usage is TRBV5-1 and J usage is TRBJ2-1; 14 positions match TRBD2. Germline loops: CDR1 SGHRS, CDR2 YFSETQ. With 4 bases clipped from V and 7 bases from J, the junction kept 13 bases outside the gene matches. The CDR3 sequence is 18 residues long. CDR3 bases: TGCGCCAGCAGCCTTTTCCGCGGACTAGCGGGGGGTCGAAATGAGCAGTTCTTC. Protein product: CASSLFRGLAGGRNEQFF.

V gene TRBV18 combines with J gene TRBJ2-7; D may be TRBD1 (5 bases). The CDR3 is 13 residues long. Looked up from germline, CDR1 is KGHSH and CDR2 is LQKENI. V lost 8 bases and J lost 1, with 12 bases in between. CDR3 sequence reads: CASTPGSSYEQYF. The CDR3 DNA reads TGTGCCAGCACGCCAGGGTCTTCCTACGAGCAGTACTTC.

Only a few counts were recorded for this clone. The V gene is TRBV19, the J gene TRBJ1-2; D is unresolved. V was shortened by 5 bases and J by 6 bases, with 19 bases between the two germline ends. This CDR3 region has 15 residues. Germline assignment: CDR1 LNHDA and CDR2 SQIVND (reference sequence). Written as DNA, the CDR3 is TGTGCCAGTAGTCTCTCGCGACACTTGGGAGATGGCTACACCTTC. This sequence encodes CASSLSRHLGDGYTF.

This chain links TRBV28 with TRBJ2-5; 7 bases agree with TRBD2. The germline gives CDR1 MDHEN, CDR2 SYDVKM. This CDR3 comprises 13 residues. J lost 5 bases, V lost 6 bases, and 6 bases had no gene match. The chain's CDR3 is CASRRTRIETQYF. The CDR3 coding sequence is TGTGCCAGCAGGCGGACTAGGATCGAGACCCAGTACTTC.

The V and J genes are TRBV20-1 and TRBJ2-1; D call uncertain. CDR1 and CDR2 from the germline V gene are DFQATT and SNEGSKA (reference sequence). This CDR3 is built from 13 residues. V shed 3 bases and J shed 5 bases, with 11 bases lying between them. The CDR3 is CSASADWDNEQFF. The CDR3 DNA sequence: TGCAGTGCTAGTGCTGACTGGGACAATGAGCAGTTCTTC.

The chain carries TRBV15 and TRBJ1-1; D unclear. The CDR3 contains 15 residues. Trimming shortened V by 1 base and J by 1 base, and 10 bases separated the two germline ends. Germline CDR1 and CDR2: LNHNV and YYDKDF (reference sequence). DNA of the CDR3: TGTGCCACCAGCAGAGGTATAGAGGCGAACACTGAAGCTTTCTTT. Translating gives CATSRGIEANTEAFF.

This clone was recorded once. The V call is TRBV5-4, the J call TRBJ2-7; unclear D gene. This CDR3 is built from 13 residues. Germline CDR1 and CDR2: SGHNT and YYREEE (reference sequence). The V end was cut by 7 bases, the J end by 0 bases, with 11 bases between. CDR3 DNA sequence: TGTGCCAGCTCCCAGGCAGGCTCCTACGAGCAGTACTTC. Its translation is CASSQAGSYEQYF.

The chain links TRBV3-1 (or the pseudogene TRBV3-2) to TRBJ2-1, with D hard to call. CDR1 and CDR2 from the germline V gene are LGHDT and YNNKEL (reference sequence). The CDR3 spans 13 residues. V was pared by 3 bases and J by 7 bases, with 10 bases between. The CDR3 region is CASSQLLKNEQFF. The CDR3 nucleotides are TGTGCCAGCAGCCAGCTCCTAAAGAATGAGCAGTTCTTC.

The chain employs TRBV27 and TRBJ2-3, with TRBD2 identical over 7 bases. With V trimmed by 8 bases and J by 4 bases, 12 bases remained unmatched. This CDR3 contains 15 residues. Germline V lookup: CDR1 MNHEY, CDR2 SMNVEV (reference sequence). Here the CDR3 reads CASPRIAGEADTQYF. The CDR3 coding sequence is TGTGCCAGCCCGCGAATAGCGGGTGAGGCAGATACGCAGTATTTT.

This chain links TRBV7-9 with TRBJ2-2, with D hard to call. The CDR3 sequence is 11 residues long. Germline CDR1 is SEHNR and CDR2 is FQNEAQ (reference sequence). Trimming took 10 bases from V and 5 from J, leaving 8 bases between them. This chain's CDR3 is CATVFTGELFF. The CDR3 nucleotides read TGTGCCACCGTTTTTACCGGGGAGCTGTTTTTT.

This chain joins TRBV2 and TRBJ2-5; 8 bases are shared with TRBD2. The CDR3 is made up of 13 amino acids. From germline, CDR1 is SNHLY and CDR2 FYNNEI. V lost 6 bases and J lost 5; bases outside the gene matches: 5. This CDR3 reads CASSGTSGETQYF. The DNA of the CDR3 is TGTGCCAGCAGCGGGACTAGTGGGGAGACCCAGTACTTC.

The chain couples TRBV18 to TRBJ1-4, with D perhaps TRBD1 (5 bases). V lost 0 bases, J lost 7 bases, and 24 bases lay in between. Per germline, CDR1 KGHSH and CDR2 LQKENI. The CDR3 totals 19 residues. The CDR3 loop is CASSPPTIGDSSSLEKLFF. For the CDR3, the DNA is TGTGCCAGCTCACCACCTACCATAGGGGACTCATCCAGCCTTGAAAAACTGTTTTTT.

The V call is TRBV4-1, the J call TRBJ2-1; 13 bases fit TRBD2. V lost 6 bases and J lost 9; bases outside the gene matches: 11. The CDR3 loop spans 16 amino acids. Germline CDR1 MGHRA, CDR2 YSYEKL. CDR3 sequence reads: CASRDTSGRAQGEQFF. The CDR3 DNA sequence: TGCGCCAGCAGGGATACTAGCGGGAGGGCCCAGGGTGAGCAGTTCTTC.

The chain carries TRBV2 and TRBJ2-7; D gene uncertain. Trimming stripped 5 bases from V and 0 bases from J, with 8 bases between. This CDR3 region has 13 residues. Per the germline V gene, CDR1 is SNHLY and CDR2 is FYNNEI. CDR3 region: CASSFPSSYEQYF. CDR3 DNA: TGTGCCAGCAGTTTTCCGAGCTCCTACGAGCAGTACTTC.

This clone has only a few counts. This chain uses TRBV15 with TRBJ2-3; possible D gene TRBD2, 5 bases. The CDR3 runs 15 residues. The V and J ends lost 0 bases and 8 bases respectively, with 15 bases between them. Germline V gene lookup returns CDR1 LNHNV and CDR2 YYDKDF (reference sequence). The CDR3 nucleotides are TGTGCCACCAGCAGAGATTGGGGAGCTCGGGGTACGCAGTATTTT. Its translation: CATSRDWGARGTQYF.

The CDR3 region is CASSGGFYNEQFF. The CDR3 DNA reads TGCGCCAGCAGCGGGGGCTTTTACAATGAGCAGTTCTTC. The gene calls are TRBV5-1 and TRBJ2-1; D is perhaps TRBD1 (6 bases). V gave up 4 bases and J gave up 4 bases, with 9 bases separating them. This CDR3 comprises 13 residues. Germline lookup yields CDR1 SGHRS and CDR2 YFSETQ.

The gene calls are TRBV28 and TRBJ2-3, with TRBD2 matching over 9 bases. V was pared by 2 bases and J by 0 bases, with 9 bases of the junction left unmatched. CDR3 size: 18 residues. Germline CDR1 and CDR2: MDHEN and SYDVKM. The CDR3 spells CASSLGGRAFSSTDTQYF. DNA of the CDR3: TGTGCCAGCAGTTTAGGCGGGAGGGCCTTCTCTAGCACAGATACGCAGTATTTT.

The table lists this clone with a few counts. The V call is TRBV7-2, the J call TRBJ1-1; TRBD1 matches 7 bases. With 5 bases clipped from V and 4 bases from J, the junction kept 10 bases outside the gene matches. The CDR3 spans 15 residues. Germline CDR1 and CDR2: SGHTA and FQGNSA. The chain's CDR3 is CASSIQGLGATEAFF. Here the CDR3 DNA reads TGTGCCAGCAGCATACAGGGGTTAGGGGCCACTGAAGCTTTCTTT.

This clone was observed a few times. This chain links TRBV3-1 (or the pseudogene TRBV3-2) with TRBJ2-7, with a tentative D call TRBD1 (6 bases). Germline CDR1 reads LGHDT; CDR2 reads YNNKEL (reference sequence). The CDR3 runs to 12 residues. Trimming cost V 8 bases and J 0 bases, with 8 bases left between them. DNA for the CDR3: TGTGCCAGCGGCAGGGGCTCCTACGAGCAGTACTTC. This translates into CASGRGSYEQYF.

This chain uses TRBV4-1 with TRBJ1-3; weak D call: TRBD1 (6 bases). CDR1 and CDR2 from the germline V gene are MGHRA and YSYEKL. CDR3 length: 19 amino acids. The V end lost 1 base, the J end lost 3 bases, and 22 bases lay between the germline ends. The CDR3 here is CASSQAMLLKGVGGNTIYF. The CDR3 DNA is TGCGCCAGCAGCCAAGCCATGCTCCTAAAGGGGGTGGGTGGAAACACCATATATTTT.